Only a few counts were recorded for the clone carrying this TCR beta chain. What it binds is not known. The data belong to a study of blood T cells in healthy people across ages. A J-beta primer mix and a sample-barcoded 5' primer were used in a second PCR of about 7 to 12 cycles. In TCRdb, the 5' RACE reads were re-called with MiXCR into one record per CDR3 protein. The sample holds around 900,000 distinct CDR3 sequences; roughly 47% are singletons and the top ten take about a fifth. Study results and limitations: When one million T cells were used, diversity estimates were thought to be underestimates.

Sequencing used blood. The source of this sequence is a woman aged 55-70 years in good health.

The CDR3, as DNA: TGCGCCAGCAGCTTGGGGGTCGGTGGCGATGAGCAGTTCTTC. Protein: CASSLGVGGDEQFF. The chain couples TRBV5-1 to TRBJ2-1; D is unclear. The CDR3 totals 14 residues. CDR1 is SGHRS, CDR2 YFSETQ, per germline. V lost 0 bases, J lost 8 bases, and 12 bases lay in between.